The sequence of this TCR beta chain was determined in a study of graft-versus-host responses after intestinal transplantation. Trimming took off 5 bases at V and 3 bases at J, with 10 bases between the two ends. The CDR3 runs 13 residues. The germline CDR1 and CDR2 sequences are SGHAT and FQNNGV. Sequencing used immunoSEQ multiplex PCR; TCRdb keeps in-frame clones, though not all of them. The sample contains some 140,000 clones, 85% to 95% of which appear only once. Study findings and constraints: Allograft graft-versus-host to host-versus-graft clonal ratios ran high in patients with graft-donor T cell macrochimerism. GvH clones detected in recipient marrow included some appearing first in ileum or blood.

A note on this clone: Its antigen remains unknown.

Sequences were derived from unstimulated CD4+ T cells sorted from spleen or lymph node cells, sampled before intestinal transplant. The TCR was taken from a human donor who received an intestinal transplant. The gene calls are TRBV11-2 and TRBJ1-2; D might be TRBD1 (5 bases). Here the CDR3 DNA reads TGTGCCAGCAGCCGACAGTACTACTATGGCTACACCTTC. It yields the protein CASSRQYYYGYTF.